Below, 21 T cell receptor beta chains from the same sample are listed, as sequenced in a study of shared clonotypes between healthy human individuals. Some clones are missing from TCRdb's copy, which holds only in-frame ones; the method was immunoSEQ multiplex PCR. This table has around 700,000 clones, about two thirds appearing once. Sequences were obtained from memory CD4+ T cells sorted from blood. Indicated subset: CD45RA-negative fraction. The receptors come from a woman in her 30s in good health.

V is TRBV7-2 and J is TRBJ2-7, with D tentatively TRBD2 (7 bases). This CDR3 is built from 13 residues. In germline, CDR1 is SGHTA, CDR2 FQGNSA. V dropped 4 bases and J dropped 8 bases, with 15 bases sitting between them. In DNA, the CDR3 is TGTGCCAGCAGCTCCCCAACCGGGGGGCAGCAGTACTTC. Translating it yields CASSSPTGGQQYF. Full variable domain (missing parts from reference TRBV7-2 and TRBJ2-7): GAGVSQSPSNKVTEKGKDVELRCDPISGHTALYWYRQSLGQGLEFLIYFQGNSAPDKSGLPSDRFSAERTGGSVSTLTIQRTQQEDSAVYLCASSSPTGGQQYFGPGTRLTVT.

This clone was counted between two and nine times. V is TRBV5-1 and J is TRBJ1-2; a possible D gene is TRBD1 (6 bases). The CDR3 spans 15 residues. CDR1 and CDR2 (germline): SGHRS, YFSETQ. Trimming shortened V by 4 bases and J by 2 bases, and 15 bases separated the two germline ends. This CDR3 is CASSAQTGNNYGYTF. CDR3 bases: TGCGCCAGCAGCGCACAGACAGGAAACAACTATGGCTACACCTTC.

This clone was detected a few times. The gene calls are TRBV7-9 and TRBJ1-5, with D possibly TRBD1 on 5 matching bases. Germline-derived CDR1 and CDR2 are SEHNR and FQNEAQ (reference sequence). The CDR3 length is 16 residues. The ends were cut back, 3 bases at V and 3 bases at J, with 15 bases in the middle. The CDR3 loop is CASSFLGGASNQPQHF. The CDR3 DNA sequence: TGTGCCAGCAGCTTTCTCGGCGGGGCCTCCAATCAGCCCCAGCATTTT.

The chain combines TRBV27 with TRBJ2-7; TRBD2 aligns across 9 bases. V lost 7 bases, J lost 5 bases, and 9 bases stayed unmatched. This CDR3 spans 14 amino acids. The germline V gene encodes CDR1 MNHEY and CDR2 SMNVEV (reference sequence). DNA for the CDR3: TGTGCCAGCACCGTAGCGGGAGTAGTACACGAGCAGTACTTC. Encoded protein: CASTVAGVVHEQYF.

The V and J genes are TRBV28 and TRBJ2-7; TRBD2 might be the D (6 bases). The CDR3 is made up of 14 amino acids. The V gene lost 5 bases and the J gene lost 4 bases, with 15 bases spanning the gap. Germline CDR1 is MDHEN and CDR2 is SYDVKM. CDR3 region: CASSQAGTGYEQYF. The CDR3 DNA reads TGTGCCAGCAGTCAGGCCGGGACTGGTTACGAGCAGTACTTC.

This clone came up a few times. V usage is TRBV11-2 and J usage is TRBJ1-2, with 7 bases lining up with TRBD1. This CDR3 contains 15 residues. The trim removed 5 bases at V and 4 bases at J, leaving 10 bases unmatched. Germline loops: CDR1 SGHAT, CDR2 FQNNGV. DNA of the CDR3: TGTGCCAGCAGCCCCTTATGGGACAGCCCCTATGGCTACACCTTC. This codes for CASSPLWDSPYGYTF. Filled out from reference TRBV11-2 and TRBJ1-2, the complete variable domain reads EAGVAQSPRYKIIEKRQSVAFWCNPISGHATLYWYQQILGQGPKLLIQFQNNGVVDDSQLPKDRFSAERLKGVDSTLKIQPAKLEDSAVYLCASSPLWDSPYGYTFGSGTRLTVV.

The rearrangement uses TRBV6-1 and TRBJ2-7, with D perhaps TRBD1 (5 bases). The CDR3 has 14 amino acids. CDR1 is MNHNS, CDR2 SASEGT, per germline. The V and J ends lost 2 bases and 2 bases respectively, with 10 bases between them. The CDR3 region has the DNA TGTGCCAGCAGTGAACCGATGACAGCCTACGAGCAGTACTTC. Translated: CASSEPMTAYEQYF.

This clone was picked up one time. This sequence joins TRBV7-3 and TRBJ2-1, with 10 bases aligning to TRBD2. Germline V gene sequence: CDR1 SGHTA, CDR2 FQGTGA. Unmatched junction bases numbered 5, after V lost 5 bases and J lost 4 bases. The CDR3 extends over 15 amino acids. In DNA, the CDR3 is TGTGCCAGCAGCCTTACTAGCGGGGAATACAATGAGCAGTTCTTC. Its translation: CASSLTSGEYNEQFF.

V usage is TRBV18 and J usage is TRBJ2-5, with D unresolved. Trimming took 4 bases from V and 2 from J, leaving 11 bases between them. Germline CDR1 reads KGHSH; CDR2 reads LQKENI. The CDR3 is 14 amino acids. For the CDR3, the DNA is TGTGCCAGCTCACTATCCCGCTTTCAAGAGACCCAGTACTTC. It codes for CASSLSRFQETQYF. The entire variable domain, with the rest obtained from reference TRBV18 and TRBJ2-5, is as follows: NAGVMQNPRHLVRRRGQEARLRCSPMKGHSHVYWYRQLPEEGLKFMVYLQKENIIDESGMPKERFSAEFPKEGPSILRIQQVVRGDSAAYFCASSLSRFQETQYFGPGTRLLVL.

The CDR3 sequence is CSARDSPETQYF. Written as DNA, the CDR3 is TGCAGCGCTCGCGACAGCCCGGAGACCCAGTACTTC. This chain uses TRBV29-1 with TRBJ2-5, with D possibly TRBD1 on 5 matching bases. Germline V lookup: CDR1 SQVTM, CDR2 ANQGSEA. The CDR3 has 12 amino acids. Trimming left V 7 bases short and J 5 bases short, with 14 bases between.

The CDR3 DNA reads as TGTGCCAGCAGTCGAAGTCTGACAGATTACTACGAGCAGTACTTC. It yields the protein CASSRSLTDYYEQYF. The rearrangement joins TRBV6-5 to TRBJ2-7, with D possibly matching TRBD1 (5 bases). The CDR3 extends over 15 amino acids. Trimming removed 5 bases at V and 3 bases at J, with 17 bases between. The germline V gene has CDR1 MNHEY and CDR2 SVGAGI.

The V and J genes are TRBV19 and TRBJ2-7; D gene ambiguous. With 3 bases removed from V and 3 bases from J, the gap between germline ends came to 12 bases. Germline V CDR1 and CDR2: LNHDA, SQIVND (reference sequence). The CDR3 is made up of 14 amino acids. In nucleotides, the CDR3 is TGTGCCAGTAGTATCCAGGCAGCAGACTACGAGCAGTACTTC. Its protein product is CASSIQAADYEQYF.

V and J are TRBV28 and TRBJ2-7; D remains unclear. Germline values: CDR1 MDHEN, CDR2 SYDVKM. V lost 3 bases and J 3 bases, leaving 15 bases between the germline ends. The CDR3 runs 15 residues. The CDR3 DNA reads TGTGCCAGCAGTTTCACTCGATCAACCTTCTACGAGCAGTACTTC. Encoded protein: CASSFTRSTFYEQYF.

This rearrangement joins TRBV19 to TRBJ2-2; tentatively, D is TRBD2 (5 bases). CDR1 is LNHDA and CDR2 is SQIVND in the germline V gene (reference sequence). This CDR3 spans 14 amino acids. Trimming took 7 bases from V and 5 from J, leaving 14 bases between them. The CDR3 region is CASIRTTGTGELFF. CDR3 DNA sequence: TGTGCCAGTATTCGGACCACGGGGACCGGGGAGCTGTTTTTT.

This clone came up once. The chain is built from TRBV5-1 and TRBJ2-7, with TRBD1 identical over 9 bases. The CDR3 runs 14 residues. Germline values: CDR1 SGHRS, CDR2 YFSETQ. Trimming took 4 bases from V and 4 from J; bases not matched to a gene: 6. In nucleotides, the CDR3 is TGCGCCAGCAGCCCTAGGGGACAGGGTTACGAGCAGTACTTC. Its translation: CASSPRGQGYEQYF.

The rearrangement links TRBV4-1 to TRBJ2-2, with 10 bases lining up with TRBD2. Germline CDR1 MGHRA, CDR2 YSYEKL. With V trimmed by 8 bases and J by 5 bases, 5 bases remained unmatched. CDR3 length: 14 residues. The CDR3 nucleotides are TGCGCCAGCCGAAGGACTAGCGGTACCGGGGAGCTGTTTTTT. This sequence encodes CASRRTSGTGELFF.

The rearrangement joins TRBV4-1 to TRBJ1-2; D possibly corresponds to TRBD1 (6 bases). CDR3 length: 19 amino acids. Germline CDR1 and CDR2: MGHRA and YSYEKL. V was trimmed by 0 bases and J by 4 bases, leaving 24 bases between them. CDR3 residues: CASSQDLERGRRLGYGYTF. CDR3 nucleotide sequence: TGCGCCAGCAGCCAAGACCTCGAGCGGGGGCGTCGTCTCGGCTATGGCTACACCTTC.

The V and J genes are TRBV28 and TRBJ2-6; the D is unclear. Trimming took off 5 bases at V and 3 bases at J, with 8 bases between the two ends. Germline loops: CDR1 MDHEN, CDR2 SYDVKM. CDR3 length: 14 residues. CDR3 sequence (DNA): TGTGCCAGCAGTAAAGAAGTTGGGGCCAACGTCCTGACTTTC. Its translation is CASSKEVGANVLTF.

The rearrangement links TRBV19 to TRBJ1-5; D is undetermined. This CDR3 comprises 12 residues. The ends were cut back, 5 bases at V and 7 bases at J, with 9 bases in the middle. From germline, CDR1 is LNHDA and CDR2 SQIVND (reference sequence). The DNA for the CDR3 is TGTGCCAGTAGTCCCCAGTGGCAGCCCCAGCATTTT. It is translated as CASSPQWQPQHF.

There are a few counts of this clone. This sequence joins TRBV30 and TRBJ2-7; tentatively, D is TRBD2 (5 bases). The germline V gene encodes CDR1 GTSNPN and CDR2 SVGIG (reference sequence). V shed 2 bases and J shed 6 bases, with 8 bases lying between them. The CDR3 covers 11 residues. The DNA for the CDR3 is TGTGCCTGGAGTCAAACTAGCGAGCAGTACTTC. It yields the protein CAWSQTSEQYF.

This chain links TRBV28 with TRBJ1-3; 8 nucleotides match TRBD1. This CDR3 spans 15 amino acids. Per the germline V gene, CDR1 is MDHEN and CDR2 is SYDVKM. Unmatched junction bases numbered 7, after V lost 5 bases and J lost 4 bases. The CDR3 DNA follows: TGTGCCAGCAGTACACAGGACAGGGTGGGAAACACCATATATTTT. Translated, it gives CASSTQDRVGNTIYF.